A selection of T cell receptor beta chains follows, all from one sample in a study of blood T cells in healthy people across ages. TCRdb redid the calling of the 5' RACE reads with MiXCR, one entry per CDR3 protein. Counted here are 2 million or so distinct CDR3 sequences, 49% occurring once; the ten biggest clones make up less than 2.5%. Sequencing was done on a sample of blood. Every receptor here comes from a woman between 35 and 50 years old in good health. Both conserved end residues are part of each CDR3. A D gene is named only where the DNA matches it firmly. For some rows the clone size is stated as once, few or many, or as a class when expanded; others skip it.

v_gene	d_gene	abundance	j_gene	CDR3nt	CDR3aa
TRBV20-1	TRBD1	-	TRBJ1-5	TGCAGTGCTAGAGCCAAGGGGCGACAGGGGATTTCGACCCAGCCCCAGCATTTT	CSARAKGRQGISTQPQHF
TRBV20-1	TRBD1	-	TRBJ2-3	TGCAGTGCTGACGTGGACAGGTTCTCTGCGCAGTATTTT	CSADVDRFSAQYF
TRBV6-5	TRBD2	-	TRBJ2-7	TGTGCCAGCAGTTACGAGCGGGGTACATACAATGAGCAGTACTTC	CASSYERGTYNEQYF
TRBV7-2	TRBD2	-	TRBJ2-3	TGTGCCAGCAGCTTAGTTTGGACTAGCGGGGGGGCAGCAGATACGCAGTATTTT	CASSLVWTSGGAADTQYF
TRBV28	TRBD1	-	TRBJ2-7	TGTGCCAGCAGGGAGACAGGGATCTCCTACGAGCAGTACTTC	CASRETGISYEQYF
TRBV20-1	TRBD1	few	TRBJ2-7	TGCAGTGCTCCGATTCCACCGGGACAGGGGGCTTACGAGCAGTACTTC	CSAPIPPGQGAYEQYF
TRBV6-6	-	many	TRBJ2-1	TGTGCCAGCAGTTACGTGGATGAGCAGTTCTTC	CASSYVDEQFF
TRBV6-5	TRBD1	-	TRBJ1-5	TGTGCCAGCAGCTCCGACAGGGGCCGTGGGCAGCCCCAGCATTTT	CASSSDRGRGQPQHF
TRBV7-6	TRBD2	-	TRBJ2-4	TGTGCCAGCAGCCGGACTAGCGGGGGGGGAGGGGACATTCAGTACTTC	CASSRTSGGGGDIQYF
TRBV7-3	-	-	TRBJ1-1	TGTGCCAGCAGCTCCGCCGGGACGAACACTGAAGCTTTCTTT	CASSSAGTNTEAFF
TRBV6-5	TRBD2	-	TRBJ2-4	TGTGCCAGCAGTTACACGGGGGGAAACATTCAGTACTTC	CASSYTGGNIQYF
TRBV5-1	-	-	TRBJ1-5	TGCGCCAGCAGCCTCGGGAGTCATAATCAGCCCCAGCATTTT	CASSLGSHNQPQHF
TRBV20-1	-	few	TRBJ1-2	TGCAGTGCTAGAGATGGAGGGGTTAACTATGGCTACACCTTC	CSARDGGVNYGYTF
TRBV29-1	-	many	TRBJ2-7	TGCAGCGTACAGAGCACCGGGGGCTCCTACGAGCAGTACTTC	CSVQSTGGSYEQYF
TRBV6-5	-	-	TRBJ2-5	TGTGCCAGCAGCATAGCCCCCAGGGGGGGAGGAGAGACCCAGTACTTC	CASSIAPRGGGETQYF
TRBV7-8	-	few	TRBJ2-1	TGTGCCAGCAGCTTAAGGGGGTCTGGGGGGTGGAATGAGCAGTTCTTC	CASSLRGSGGWNEQFF
TRBV6-4	-	-	TRBJ1-1	TGTGCCAGCAGTGACTCGACCGAGGAGACTTTGAACACTGAAGCTTTCTTT	CASSDSTEETLNTEAFF
TRBV3-1	-	-	TRBJ2-7	TGTGCCAGCAGCCAAGGGAGCCCGCGCCTATCCTACGAGCAGTACTTC	CASSQGSPRLSYEQYF
TRBV6-1	TRBD1	-	TRBJ1-4	TGTGCCAGCCGCGGCAGGGGGAAAGGTGAAAAACTGTTTTTT	CASRGRGKGEKLFF
TRBV10-1	TRBD2	-	TRBJ2-7	TGCGCCAGCAGTGAGACGGGGAGGGCCGAGCAGTACTTC	CASSETGRAEQYF
TRBV7-2	-	-	TRBJ1-1	TGTGCCAGCAGCTTAAGGGGCAGGGAAACTTTCTTT	CASSLRGRETFF
TRBV7-2	TRBD2	few	TRBJ2-3	TGTGCCAGCAGCTGGAGCGGGGTCACAGATACGCAGTATTTT	CASSWSGVTDTQYF
TRBV20-1	TRBD1	-	TRBJ1-6	TGCAGTGCTAGGGCCCCGGGACAGAGTCTTTCACCCCTCCACTTT	CSARAPGQSLSPLHF
TRBV11-2	-	-	TRBJ2-3	TGTGCCAGCAGCTTAGCCCCCCCGGCGGGGTCAGATACGCAGTATTTT	CASSLAPPAGSDTQYF
TRBV20-1	-	once	TRBJ2-5	TGCAGTGCTAGCTTACTAGTCCAAGAGACCCAGTACTTC	CSASLLVQETQYF
TRBV20-1	TRBD2	-	TRBJ2-3	TGCAGTGCTCTGGGGAGGGAGCTCTCAGATACGCAGTATTTT	CSALGRELSDTQYF
TRBV12-3/TRBV12-4	-	-	TRBJ2-1	TGTGCCAGCGGCTGGGCCTACAATGAGCAGTTCTTC	CASGWAYNEQFF
TRBV3-1	-	-	TRBJ1-4	TGTGCCAGCAGCCACCGGGCTCTAGGTGAAAAACTGTTTTTT	CASSHRALGEKLFF
TRBV10-3	-	few	TRBJ2-1	TGTGCCATCAGTTCAATGGCTAATGAGCAGTTCTTC	CAISSMANEQFF
TRBV20-1	-	-	TRBJ2-1	TGCAGTGCTAGGGACCCACGGGGCAACAATGAGCAGTTCTTC	CSARDPRGNNEQFF
TRBV3-1	-	-	TRBJ2-7	TGTGCCAGCAGCCAGTTGGCCAACGAGCAGTACTTC	CASSQLANEQYF
TRBV20-1	-	-	TRBJ2-4	TGCAGTGTTATCGTCGAATGGGGGCCAGACATTCAGTACTTC	CSVIVEWGPDIQYF
TRBV29-1	TRBD2	-	TRBJ2-3	TGCAGCGTTGACAGCGGGGAGGGCACAGATACGCAGTATTTT	CSVDSGEGTDTQYF
TRBV29-1	-	-	TRBJ2-3	TGCAGCGTTGAAGGGGTTGGGGATACGCAGTATTTT	CSVEGVGDTQYF
TRBV7-2	-	-	TRBJ2-2	TGTGCCAGCAGCTTATCCGGGACACCCAACACCGGGGAGCTGTTTTTT	CASSLSGTPNTGELFF
TRBV12-3/TRBV12-4	-	-	TRBJ1-6	TGTGCCAGCAGTTTATCGGGGTTCTCCTATAATTCACCCCTCCACTTT	CASSLSGFSYNSPLHF
TRBV11-2	-	once	TRBJ2-1	TGTGCCAGCAGCTTCATGGGATTAGCGGACGTTCTCTCTCGCAGTAATTACAATGAGCAGTTCTTC	CASSFMGLADVLSRSNYNEQFF
TRBV6-2/TRBV6-3	-	-	TRBJ2-7	TGTGCCAGCGGTCGACCTGTAAGTCTCTCCTACGAGCAGTACTTC	CASGRPVSLSYEQYF
TRBV10-2	-	few	TRBJ2-7	TGCGCCAGCAGTGAGTGTAGCGGCGGCTGCGAGCAGTACTTC	CASSECSGGCEQYF
TRBV4-3	-	few	TRBJ2-5	TGCGCCAGCAGCCAAGACAGTTCACGTGGGCAAGAGACCCAGTACTTC	CASSQDSSRGQETQYF
TRBV24-1	TRBD1	-	TRBJ1-5	TGTGCCACCAGGAAGGGGGCGGGTCAGCCCCAGCATTTT	CATRKGAGQPQHF
TRBV20-1	TRBD1	-	TRBJ2-1	TGCAGTGCAACAGGGGGAATGGGCTCCTACAATGAGCAGTTCTTC	CSATGGMGSYNEQFF
TRBV7-2	TRBD1	few	TRBJ2-1	TGTGCCAGCAGCTTGGACAGGTTCGGGCAGTTCTTC	CASSLDRFGQFF